Presented here are 29 T cell receptor beta chains from one specimen sequenced in a study of blood T cell repertoires in COVID-19. Method: immunoSEQ multiplex PCR; TCRdb's copy keeps in-frame clones and lacks some. The data contain 75,000 to 100,000 clones, roughly 71% of them singletons. Sample: peripheral blood. The source of these receptors is a woman aged 80 or over with acute or convalescent COVID-19.

V and J are TRBV30 and TRBJ1-3; no clear D gene. Germline-derived CDR1 and CDR2 are GTSNPN and SVGIG (reference sequence). Trimming left V 2 bases short and J 7 bases short, with 12 bases between. This CDR3 contains 13 residues. In DNA, the CDR3 is TGTGCCTGGAGTCAGGATACAAGGAACACCATATATTTT. It encodes CAWSQDTRNTIYF.

In this sample, this clone turned up once. The V and J genes are TRBV20-1 and TRBJ2-7; possible D gene TRBD1, 5 bases. Trimming removed 3 bases from V and 3 bases from J, with 12 bases in between. This CDR3 spans 13 amino acids. The germline gives CDR1 DFQATT, CDR2 SNEGSKA (reference sequence). The CDR3 spells CSASIDRNYEQYF. The CDR3, as DNA: TGCAGTGCTAGTATCGACAGAAACTACGAGCAGTACTTC.

V is TRBV9 and J is TRBJ1-1; perhaps TRBD1 as D (5 bases). Germline CDR1 SGDLS, CDR2 YYNGEE. Trimming pared 3 bases from V and 7 bases from J, leaving 13 bases between. This CDR3 has 13 amino acids. The CDR3 DNA follows: TGTGCCAGCAGCGGACTGCCGGGGGTTGAAGCTTTCTTT. Its translation is CASSGLPGVEAFF.

The V gene is TRBV27, the J gene TRBJ2-1; 8 bases align to TRBD1. V lost 5 bases to trimming and J lost 9 bases; unmatched junction nucleotides: 6. This CDR3 is built from 13 residues. The germline CDR1 and CDR2 sequences are MNHEY and SMNVEV (reference sequence). The chain's CDR3 is CASSPWTGIEQFF. The CDR3 coding sequence is TGTGCCAGCAGTCCGTGGACAGGGATTGAGCAGTTCTTC.

To note about this clone: This CDR3 is also generated by other DNA sequences in the sample. J is TRBJ1-1 and V is TRBV7-9; D call uncertain. V lost 5 bases, J lost 0 bases, and 13 bases lay in between. Looked up from germline, CDR1 is SEHNR and CDR2 is FQNEAQ (reference sequence). This CDR3 has 15 residues. The CDR3 here is CASSLGEVLNTEAFF. The DNA for the CDR3 is TGTGCCAGCAGCCTGGGAGAGGTGTTGAACACTGAAGCTTTCTTT.

A note on this clone: The sample holds other DNA sequences that translate to the same CDR3. V is TRBV7-2 and J is TRBJ2-7, with D maybe TRBD2 (5 bases). This CDR3 contains 12 residues. V was pared by 2 bases and J by 4 bases, with 6 bases between. Germline CDR1 and CDR2: SGHTA and FQGNSA. Here the CDR3 DNA reads TGTGCCAGCAGCTTAAGCGGATACGAGCAGTACTTC. Amino acids: CASSLSGYEQYF.

This rearrangement joins TRBV2 to TRBJ1-6; 9 bases are shared with TRBD1. The germline V gene encodes CDR1 SNHLY and CDR2 FYNNEI. The CDR3 length is 15 residues. Germline trimming cut 6 bases from V and 7 bases from J; bases unmatched to any gene: 7. CDR3: CASRGTGKYNSPLHF. The DNA for the CDR3 is TGTGCCAGCAGGGGGACAGGGAAGTACAATTCACCCCTCCACTTT.

This clone was observed a handful of times. The V call is TRBV12-3 or TRBV12-4, the J call TRBJ1-5; D may be TRBD1 (5 bases). Trimming left V 4 bases short and J 7 bases short, with 8 bases between. This CDR3 region has 12 residues. The CDR3 DNA follows: TGTGCCAGCAGTTCAGGGCAACAGCCCCAGCATTTT. Amino acid sequence: CASSSGQQPQHF.

V is TRBV27 and J is TRBJ2-7, with TRBD1 matching 9 bases. V shed 6 bases and J 6 bases; nucleotides not matched to a gene: 15. CDR1 is MNHEY and CDR2 is SMNVEV in the germline V gene (reference sequence). CDR3 length: 16 residues. CDR3 sequence reads: CASRSMPGQGVIEQYF. As DNA, the CDR3 is TGTGCCAGCAGGTCGATGCCGGGACAGGGAGTTATCGAGCAGTACTTC.

The CDR3 is CASSLRSSGNTGELFF. The CDR3, as DNA: TGCGCCAGCAGCTTGCGTTCTAGCGGTAACACCGGGGAGCTGTTTTTT. The chain couples TRBV5-1 to TRBJ2-2; 7 positions agree with TRBD2. CDR1 is SGHRS, CDR2 YFSETQ, per germline. V trimming: 1 base; J trimming: 2 bases; junction bases outside the gene matches: 5. The CDR3 is 16 residues long.

This sequence joins TRBV6-6 and TRBJ2-7; 15 bases align to TRBD2. This CDR3 has 14 residues. The V and J ends lost 10 bases and 3 bases, in that order; junction bases with no gene match: 4. Germline CDR1 reads MNHNY; CDR2 reads SVGAGI (reference sequence). The CDR3 sequence: CATSGLAGGYEQYF. The CDR3 DNA is TGTGCCACCTCGGGACTAGCGGGAGGCTACGAGCAGTACTTC.

The genes are TRBV30 and TRBJ1-5; 7 nucleotides agree with TRBD1. Germline assignment: CDR1 GTSNPN and CDR2 SVGIG (reference sequence). The CDR3 consists of 14 residues. J was trimmed by 4 bases and V by 3 bases; bases with no gene match: 6. The CDR3: CAWSGTANNQPQHF. The CDR3 DNA sequence: TGTGCCTGGAGCGGGACAGCCAATAATCAGCCCCAGCATTTT.

The chain recombines TRBV29-1 with TRBJ1-5; D not resolved. CDR3 size: 12 residues. V was trimmed by 5 bases and J by 4 bases, leaving 9 bases between them. CDR1 SQVTM and CDR2 ANQGSEA come from the germline V gene. CDR3: CSVTGENQPQHF. In DNA form, the CDR3 reads TGCAGCGTTACCGGGGAGAATCAGCCCCAGCATTTT.

This clone was picked up one time. Here the CDR3 reads CASSLSGSGRIGEQYF. Written as DNA, the CDR3 is TGTGCCAGCAGTTTATCGGGTAGCGGGAGAATTGGCGAGCAGTACTTC. This rearrangement joins TRBV27 to TRBJ2-7; 9 bases fit TRBD2. The length of the CDR3 is 16 residues. With V trimmed by 0 bases and J by 6 bases, 9 bases remained unmatched. In germline, CDR1 is MNHEY, CDR2 SMNVEV (reference sequence).

The chain has TRBV5-8 and TRBJ1-2; TRBD1 agrees at 7 bases. J was trimmed by 6 bases and V by 4 bases; bases with no gene match: 6. The V gene's germline CDR1 is SGHTS and CDR2 YDEGEE. This CDR3 has 13 residues. In DNA, the CDR3 is TGTGCCAGCAGCGTGTACACAGGGGATGGCTACACCTTC. It translates to CASSVYTGDGYTF.

The chain uses TRBV5-6 and TRBJ1-2, with D perhaps matching TRBD1 (6 bases). Germline V lookup: CDR1 SGHDT, CDR2 YYEEEE. The V gene lost 6 bases and the J gene lost 4 bases, with 19 bases spanning the gap. This CDR3 has 15 amino acids. CDR3 coding DNA: TGTGCCAGCACGATACCCAGGGGTCTCGGCTATGGCTACACCTTC. Translation: CASTIPRGLGYGYTF.

The chain recombines TRBV6-2 or TRBV6-3 with TRBJ1-4; D is perhaps TRBD1 (6 bases). The CDR3 has 15 amino acids. Trimming shortened V by 5 bases and J by 8 bases, and 18 bases separated the two germline ends. Germline CDR1 and CDR2: MNHEY and SVGEGT. CDR3: CASSGSQGGQEKLFF. CDR3 DNA sequence: TGTGCCAGCAGTGGTTCACAGGGAGGGCAAGAAAAACTGTTTTTT.

This CDR3 is CASSQTTGVEAKNIQYF. The CDR3 DNA follows: TGTGCCAGCAGCCAAACCACAGGGGTCGAGGCCAAAAACATTCAGTACTTC. The genes are TRBV4-2 and TRBJ2-4; TRBD1 agrees at 7 bases. Germline-derived CDR1 and CDR2 are LGHNA and YNFKEQ. The junction had 8 bases not matched to a gene; V was cut back by 2 bases and J by 1 base. This CDR3 comprises 17 residues.

This clone was seen a handful of times. V is TRBV6-6 and J is TRBJ2-7; D perhaps matches TRBD1 (6 bases). Between the trimmed V and J ends, which lost 6 bases and 6 bases, there was a span of 15 bases. The CDR3 is made up of 13 amino acids. Germline values: CDR1 MNHNY, CDR2 SVGAGI (reference sequence). The CDR3 region is CASSQDSIGEQYF. The CDR3 DNA reads TGTGCCAGCAGCCAGGACAGTATTGGCGAGCAGTACTTC.

The V gene is TRBV5-6, the J gene TRBJ2-5, with 15 bases fitting TRBD2. The CDR3 has 16 residues. With 3 bases clipped from V and 4 bases from J, the junction kept 4 bases outside the gene matches. The germline V gene has CDR1 SGHDT and CDR2 YYEEEE. This CDR3 is CASSSPGLAGGETQYF. The DNA of the CDR3 is TGTGCCAGCAGCTCACCGGGACTAGCGGGAGGAGAGACCCAGTACTTC. The full variable domain, in which reference TRBV5-6 and TRBJ2-5 provide the parts outside the CDR3, is DAGVTQSPTHLIKTRGQQVTLRCSPKSGHDTVSWYQQALGQGPQFIFQYYEEEERQRGNFPDRFSGHQFPNYSSELNVNALLLGDSALYLCASSSPGLAGGETQYFGPGTRLLVL.

This chain links TRBV18 with TRBJ1-1; no clear D gene. The germline CDR1 and CDR2 sequences are KGHSH and LQKENI. This CDR3 contains 13 residues. V was pared by 3 bases and J by 1 base, with 6 bases between. The CDR3: CASSPPGNTEAFF. CDR3 bases: TGTGCCAGCTCACCCCCCGGGAACACTGAAGCTTTCTTT. Variable domain in full (rest from reference TRBV18 and TRBJ1-1): NAGVMQNPRHLVRRRGQEARLRCSPMKGHSHVYWYRQLPEEGLKFMVYLQKENIIDESGMPKERFSAEFPKEGPSILRIQQVVRGDSAAYFCASSPPGNTEAFFGQGTRLTVV.

The V call is TRBV4-1, the J call TRBJ1-2, with D possibly TRBD1 on 6 matching bases. V was trimmed by 4 bases and J by 2 bases, leaving 8 bases between them. The germline V gene has CDR1 MGHRA and CDR2 YSYEKL. The CDR3 loop spans 13 amino acids. CDR3 in amino acids: CASSPTGNYGYTF. CDR3 DNA sequence: TGCGCCAGCAGCCCTACAGGGAACTATGGCTACACCTTC.

The V and J genes are TRBV7-9 and TRBJ1-2, with 7 positions matching TRBD1. The trim removed 5 bases at V and 0 bases at J, leaving 0 bases unmatched. The germline CDR1 and CDR2 sequences are SEHNR and FQNEAQ (reference sequence). The CDR3 sequence is 13 residues long. The CDR3 sequence is CASSDRANYGYTF. In DNA, the CDR3 is TGTGCCAGCAGCGACAGGGCTAACTATGGCTACACCTTC.

On this clone itself: The sample has other DNA sequences that encode this CDR3 too. The chain carries TRBV28 and TRBJ1-1; 10 bases line up with TRBD1. V shed 4 bases and J 0 bases; nucleotides not matched to a gene: 2. This CDR3 region has 15 residues. CDR1 and CDR2 (germline): MDHEN, SYDVKM. The CDR3 DNA is TGTGCCAGCAGTTCGGGACAGGGGATGAACACTGAAGCTTTCTTT. It encodes CASSSGQGMNTEAFF.

The rearrangement joins TRBV18 to TRBJ2-5, with 10 positions matching TRBD2. The V and J ends lost 0 bases and 2 bases, in that order; junction bases with no gene match: 6. In germline, CDR1 is KGHSH, CDR2 LQKENI. The CDR3 has 17 residues. The chain's CDR3 is CASSPPVRAGGQETQYF. In DNA form, the CDR3 reads TGTGCCAGCTCACCACCGGTCCGAGCGGGGGGGCAAGAGACCCAGTACTTC.

The chain carries TRBV27 and TRBJ1-1; a weak D match, TRBD1 (5 bases). V lost 0 bases and J lost 5, with 13 bases in between. The CDR3 extends over 15 amino acids. Germline assignment: CDR1 MNHEY and CDR2 SMNVEV (reference sequence). CDR3 amino acids: CASSLSRVGETEAFF. For the CDR3, the DNA is TGTGCCAGCAGTTTATCCAGGGTCGGAGAAACTGAAGCTTTCTTT.

V and J are TRBV6-4 and TRBJ2-7, with 9 bases matching TRBD1. CDR1 and CDR2 from the germline V gene are MRHNA and SNTAGT. This CDR3 comprises 13 residues. V lost 10 bases and J lost 6; bases outside the gene matches: 10. In nucleotides, the CDR3 is TGTGCCACAGGGGACAGGGACCCACTCGAGCAGTACTTC. Amino acid sequence: CATGDRDPLEQYF.

V usage is TRBV10-3 and J usage is TRBJ1-2, with a tentative D call TRBD1 (6 bases). The CDR3 covers 14 residues. V lost 8 bases to trimming and J lost 4 bases, with 17 bases between them. CDR1 is ENHRY and CDR2 is SYGVKD in the germline V gene. DNA of the CDR3: TGTGCCATCGGGCCGGCAGGGGTGGTCTATGGCTACACCTTC. Protein product: CAIGPAGVVYGYTF.

The chain couples TRBV19 to TRBJ2-7; no firm D call. Germline V gives CDR1 LNHDA, CDR2 SQIVND (reference sequence). This CDR3 spans 14 amino acids. Trimming cost V 0 bases and J 3 bases, with 9 bases left between them. The CDR3 spells CASSIDQTIYEQYF. DNA of the CDR3: TGTGCCAGTAGTATAGACCAAACAATCTACGAGCAGTACTTC.